This TCR beta chain came from a study of a mutant IDH1 vaccine in newly diagnosed glioma. Overall study context: The first vaccination came 4-6 weeks after radiotherapy alone, or with temozolomide cycles. Treated patients, averaging 40.4 years, were about 60% male and approximately 38% female.

A single count supports this clone. As yet, its antigen is unknown. Study results and caveats: Researchers report vaccine-induced immune responses in roughly 93% of patients. Seemingly, top peripheral T cell clonotype changes bore no relation to pseudoprogression.

Generated by immunoSEQ multiplex PCR, the TCRdb table keeps only in-frame clones and is missing some. The sample lists tens of thousands of clones, approximately 88% occurring once. Time point here: week 11, during vaccination. Each dose of the vaccine consisted of 300 ug of mutant IDH1 20-mer peptide, with topical imiquimod. Germline loops: CDR1 LNHDA, CDR2 SQIVND (reference sequence). CDR3 length: 13 residues. V lost 5 bases, J lost 2 bases, and 10 bases lay in between. The chain has TRBV19 and TRBJ2-7, with a possible D match to TRBD2 (6 bases). The input for sequencing was PBMCs, taken from a glioma patient whose treatment included an IDH1 peptide vaccine. The TCR originated in a woman aged 50 to 60 with glioma. The CDR3 nucleotides read TGTGCCAGTAGTCCGGGACTCCCCTACGAGCAGTACTTC. Its translation is CASSPGLPYEQYF.